This is a list of T cell receptor beta chains from one sample in a study of spatial heterogeneity in lung cancer. MiXCR, applied by TCRdb to the 5' RACE reads, yields one record per CDR3 protein. The table includes roughly 80,000 distinct CDR3 sequences, roughly 12% detected once. Sequenced material: PBMCs, taken at surgery. All receptors derive from a male donor with early-stage non-small cell lung cancer. The CDR3 runs from the conserved cysteine through the conserved F or W. Fields, in order: V gene, CDR3 protein.

TRBV3-1,CASSQVTRTGELFF
TRBV11-2,CASSSGAGEQFF
TRBV5-7,CASSLVRESNQPQHF
TRBV7-2,CASSSTPPETQYF
TRBV28,CASGITSGTTGANVLTF
TRBV4-2,CASSQGQGPNQPQHF
TRBV6-2/TRBV6-3,CASSYSSGRFYEQYF
TRBV6-1,CASSGSLDGISHQPQHF
TRBV6-1,CASSDWGDTIYF
TRBV28,CASSPWARGDIQYF
TRBV9,CASSVSGQPSNEKLFF
TRBV20-1,CSAPSTGRGDSPLHF
TRBV25-1,CASKSNEQFF
TRBV18,CASSPPRSPNEQFF
TRBV19,CASSPVPGQGSHGYTF
TRBV4-1,CASSQEVGFGTEAFF
TRBV6-5,CASSYRGTGAYNSPLHF
TRBV7-3,CASSQQLDTEAFF
TRBV2,CASMGPGTDTQYF
TRBV29-1,CSVERQVDNEQFF